This T cell receptor (beta chain) was identified in a study of human T cells and chemical hapten exposure. Notes on the study in general: Healthy individuals' immune responses may differ from those of donors, who had alopecia.

Germline V lookup: CDR1 MNHEY, CDR2 SVGAGI. This CDR3 is built from 15 residues. Trimming took off 4 bases at V and 1 base at J, with 8 bases between the two ends. TCRdb passed the RACE reads through MiXCR, listing each CDR3 protein once. The table includes tens of thousands of distinct CDR3 sequences, 9.4% detected once. Time point: patch test 2, 6 weeks after DPC sensitization. Treatment defined: therapeutic diphenylcyclopropenone sensitization with weekly scalp DPC. In this sample, this clonotype turned up many times. The antigen remains unidentified. The starting material was whole blood, obtained in connection with sensitization to the hapten diphenylcyclopropenone (DPC). The sequence derives from a man in his thirties or forties with alopecia areata. Some clones in this sample may be carry-over from other donors' samples. The rearrangement links TRBV6-5 to TRBJ2-6; a possible D gene is TRBD1 (6 bases). The CDR3 here is CASSLQGSGANVLTF. The CDR3 bases are TGTGCCAGCAGTTTACAGGGTTCTGGGGCCAACGTCCTGACTTTC.